This T cell receptor (beta chain) was identified in a study of metastatic and nonmetastatic thyroid tumors. Across the whole study: Both malignant and benign thyroid patients supplied peripheral blood and tumor or nodule tissue samples, across which the repertoires of these patients were then compared.

Study conclusions and caveats: Across blood and tumor, TCR beta diversity in malignant thyroid tumors was reportedly significantly higher than in benign nodules.

Regarding this clone: Its specificity is not known.

In the source study's methods: The study took CDR3 differences across clinicopathological groups and made a distant-metastasis classifier for papillary thyroid cancer from them. TCRdb reassembled clones from the PCR reads with MiXCR. The V and J calls reflect TCRdb's pipeline rather than the authors' work. The repertoire includes several thousand clones, around 27% of them detected once, and around a quarter sits in the top ten. CDR3 size: 17 residues. J was trimmed by 0 bases and V by 5 bases; bases with no gene match: 10. Germline V gene sequence: CDR1 SGHAT, CDR2 FQNNGV. No patient received treatment before thyroid surgery.

The origin of this receptor is a female donor with papillary thyroid cancer or a benign thyroid nodule (not recorded which). Some clones in this sample may be carry-over from other donors' samples. Material for sequencing was adjacent normal tissue. The chain combines TRBV11-2 with TRBJ2-1; 7 nucleotides match TRBD1. The CDR3 DNA is TGTGCCAGCAGCCCCCAGCAGGGGGTTCCCTCCTACAATGAGCAGTTCTTC. Its protein is CASSPQQGVPSYNEQFF.